This T cell receptor beta chain comes out of a study of T cells after yellow fever vaccination. Study background: SMART-Seq v4 Ultra Low Input prepared libraries from low-cell fractions.

V dropped 5 bases and J dropped 3; count of bases not matched to a gene: 7. The germline V gene has CDR1 DFQATT and CDR2 SNEGSKA (reference sequence). The CDR3 has 14 amino acids. One entry per CDR3 protein, called by TCRdb with MiXCR from the 5' RACE reads. The table lists 200,000 to 300,000 distinct CDR3 sequences, 6.7% of them singletons. The specimen comprised CD4+ T cells sorted from PBMCs, sampled on the day of the yellow fever booster vaccination. The chain combines TRBV20-1 with TRBJ2-3, with 8 positions matching TRBD1. This clonotype was obtained from a man in his thirties or forties who received the YFV17D yellow fever vaccine. This CDR3 is CSAPTGVKTDTQYF. For the CDR3, the DNA is TGCAGTGCTCCGACAGGGGTGAAGACAGATACGCAGTATTTT.